This T cell receptor (beta chain) is from a study of control samples from healthy donors and cancer patients. The CDR3 loop spans 16 amino acids. Trimming cost V 3 bases and J 4 bases; bases outside gene matches: 6. Germline V gene lookup returns CDR1 MNHNS and CDR2 SASEGT. Repertoires were generated with immunoSEQ multiplex PCR, while TCRdb's copy carries only in-frame clones and drops some. The top ten hold about an eighth of the sample, which has 250,000 to 300,000 clones, 82% seen once. The chain recombines TRBV6-1 with TRBJ1-6; 7 positions agree with TRBD1. This clonotype was sampled from a woman in her sixties or seventies with lung cancer. The sequenced material came from PBMCs. CDR3: CASSDRDRVYNSPLHF. In DNA form, the CDR3 reads TGTGCCAGCAGTGACCGGGACAGAGTTTATAATTCACCCCTCCACTTT.